These 13 T cell receptor beta chains were all obtained from the same sample, sequenced in a study of T cell repertoires in cytomegalovirus infection. TCRdb passed the reads through MiXCR, listing each CDR3 protein once. Of hundreds of thousands of distinct CDR3 sequences detected, roughly 12% appear once; the ten largest clones hold roughly 10%. Sequenced material: PBMCs. These receptors were collected from a human donor in good health (CMV status not recorded). Some clones in this sample may be carry-over from other donors' samples.

At least ten counts were recorded for this clonotype. The rearrangement uses TRBV7-6 and TRBJ1-4; D unclear. This CDR3 region has 12 residues. In germline, CDR1 is SGHVS, CDR2 FNYEAQ. Trimming took off 4 bases at V and 4 bases at J, with 4 bases between the two ends. CDR3 coding DNA: TGTGCCAGCAGCTCTGGTAATGAAAAACTGTTTTTT. Translated, it gives CASSSGNEKLFF.

This clonotype was counted between two and nine times. The V call is TRBV7-9, the J call TRBJ2-2, with 8 bases lining up with TRBD2. CDR1 and CDR2 from the germline V gene are SEHNR and FQNEAQ (reference sequence). Losses at the gene ends were 5 bases for V and 5 bases for J; bases not matched to a gene: 4. The CDR3 consists of 14 residues. The CDR3 DNA is TGTGCCAGCAGCCCGATAGCGGGGACCGGGGAGCTGTTTTTT. Its translation is CASSPIAGTGELFF.

The rearrangement joins TRBV29-1 to TRBJ2-3; perhaps TRBD1 as D (6 bases). The germline V gene encodes CDR1 SQVTM and CDR2 ANQGSEA. CDR3 length: 14 amino acids. Trimming took 3 bases from V and 2 from J, leaving 12 bases between them. The DNA of the CDR3 is TGCAGCGTTGAGGACGACAGGCCCACAGATACGCAGTATTTT. It translates to CSVEDDRPTDTQYF.

This clonotype was seen many times. The J gene is TRBJ1-4, the V gene TRBV2; no definite D call. The CDR3 consists of 15 residues. Germline V CDR1 and CDR2: SNHLY, FYNNEI. Trimming pared 7 bases from V and 5 bases from J, leaving 17 bases between. CDR3 in DNA: TGTGCCAGCAAAGGGCGAAGAGTTACCAATGAAAAACTGTTTTTT. Residues: CASKGRRVTNEKLFF.

The gene calls are TRBV15 and TRBJ2-4; D may be TRBD1 or TRBD2 (5 bases each). Germline V CDR1 and CDR2: LNHNV, YYDKDF (reference sequence). This CDR3 spans 16 amino acids. The germline V and J ends were trimmed by 0 bases and 6 bases, with 15 bases remaining between them. The CDR3 bases are TGTGCCACCAGCAGAGAGAGGGACCAGGTCAGAAACATTCAGTACTTC. Translating it yields CATSRERDQVRNIQYF. The whole variable domain, remainder taken from reference TRBV15 and TRBJ2-4, is DAMVIQNPRYQVTQFGKPVTLSCSQTLNHNVMYWYQQKSSQAPKLLFHYYDKDFNNEADTPDNFQSRRPNTSFCFLDIRSPGLGDTAMYLCATSRERDQVRNIQYFGAGTRLSVL.

The chain uses TRBV29-1 and TRBJ2-3, with TRBD1 matching over 10 bases. The V gene's germline CDR1 is SQVTM and CDR2 ANQGSEA. The CDR3 totals 13 residues. With 4 bases clipped from V and 4 bases from J, the junction kept 2 bases outside the gene matches. Here the CDR3 reads CSVVGQGPDTQYF. The CDR3 DNA reads as TGCAGCGTTGTGGGACAGGGGCCAGATACGCAGTATTTT.

About this clonotype: With a much larger clone just one base away, this may be a read error. The CDR3 does not end in the conserved phenylalanine or tryptophan, so this is likely a read error. The chain has TRBV24-1 and TRBJ2-1; the match to TRBD1 covers 9 bases. The CDR3 totals 18 residues. CDR1 KGHDR and CDR2 SFDVKD come from the germline V gene. V dropped 0 bases and J dropped 6; count of bases not matched to a gene: 11. The CDR3 coding sequence is TGTGCCACCAGTGATTTGCCCAAGGGGACAGGGTGGGGCAATGAGCAGTTCTCC. Its protein is CATSDLPKGTGWGNEQFS.

The rearrangement links TRBV5-1 to TRBJ1-4, with D perhaps TRBD1 (6 bases). V lost 3 bases to trimming and J lost 6 bases, with 12 bases between them. The CDR3 has 14 amino acids. CDR1 and CDR2 from the germline V gene are SGHRS and YFSETQ. DNA of the CDR3: TGCGCCAGCAGCTCCCAGGGGCGTGATGAAAAACTGTTTTTT. Encoded protein: CASSSQGRDEKLFF.

This clonotype has a count of ten or more. This chain uses TRBV20-1 with TRBJ1-1, with 9 bases identical to TRBD1. The CDR3 has 12 amino acids. CDR1 is DFQATT and CDR2 is SNEGSKA in the germline V gene (reference sequence). V lost 4 bases to trimming and J lost 5 bases; unmatched junction nucleotides: 2. In DNA, the CDR3 is TGCAGTGCTACGACAGGGGGGACTGAAGCTTTCTTT. This sequence encodes CSATTGGTEAFF.

The V and J genes are TRBV4-2 and TRBJ1-5, with a weak D call TRBD1 (5 bases). This CDR3 has 20 residues. V was pared by 3 bases and J by 7 bases, with 31 bases between. Germline CDR1 and CDR2: LGHNA and YNFKEQ. The CDR3 bases are TGTGCCAGCAGCCAGATAGTAGAACCGGGGCCTAAAAATCCAGGGCAGCCCCAGCATTTT. The encoded protein is CASSQIVEPGPKNPGQPQHF.

Comment on this clonotype: The junction does not match germline at one end; this may be a read error. The rearrangement uses TRBV10-3 and TRBJ1-1, with 8 bases identical to TRBD1. Per germline, CDR1 ENHRY and CDR2 SYGVKD. The CDR3 loop spans 16 amino acids. CDR3 amino acids: CDISETGGNQNTEAFF. The CDR3, as DNA: TGTGACATCAGTGAAACAGGGGGAAATCAGAACACTGAAGCTTTCTTT.

Many counts were recorded for this clonotype. V gene TRBV5-6 combines with J gene TRBJ1-5; tentatively, D is TRBD1 (6 bases). This CDR3 is built from 15 residues. Germline V gene sequence: CDR1 SGHDT, CDR2 YYEEEE. V dropped 2 bases and J dropped 4 bases, with 13 bases sitting between them. The CDR3 DNA reads as TGTGCCAGCAGCTTCGGACAGTTACCAAATCAGCCCCAGCATTTT. It codes for CASSFGQLPNQPQHF.

This clonotype was seen repeatedly, ten times or more. The chain carries TRBV7-8 and TRBJ2-1; 8 positions match TRBD2. The trim removed 5 bases at V and 9 bases at J, leaving 9 bases unmatched. Germline V gene lookup returns CDR1 SGHVS and CDR2 FQNEAQ. This CDR3 is built from 14 residues. The CDR3 sequence is CASSGPAGVGEQFF. The CDR3 coding sequence is TGTGCCAGCAGCGGCCCAGCGGGAGTCGGTGAGCAGTTCTTC.